This TCR beta chain emerged from a study of cytomegalovirus exposure and HLA in healthy donors (dated 2017 in TCRdb). For the study in its entirety: According to an earlier analysis of 550 to 700 of the donors, some 180 million T cells yielded 117 million unique TCR beta sequences and 250 to 350 Gb of sequence data. Rather than drawing on any new phenotypic data, the later analysis identified candidate immune exposures from TCR beta sequences and the way those sequences occurred across donors. Along with the approximately 700-subject first cohort, a separate validation cohort of over a hundred different subjects was used. An earlier analysis of approximately 580 of the donors used high-throughput TCR beta sequencing to judge whether each TCR beta V gene segment behaved as functional or pseudogenic. All discovery cohort repertoires had been generated using a single sequencing platform. The study was designed to test whether signatures of past pathogen exposure could be identified by cataloging public T cell receptors. Both class I and class II loci were covered by HLA typing, at four-digit resolution. Among the roughly 400 genotyped donors, around 79% belonged to the genetic ancestry cluster associated with self-reported Caucasian donors. Genome-wide SNP genotypes for about three fifths of the roughly 670 donors were used in a later genetic analysis, which treated that subset as a discovery cohort. The study combined high-throughput TCR immunosequencing, statistical association of individual TCRs with disease status, and machine learning to predict cytomegalovirus infection status. Approximately 300 gigabases of sequencing data and around 90 million unique TCR sequences made up an early release that covered about 640 HLA-typed donors. Donor age, sex, ethnicity and CMV serostatus were collected together with the repertoire data. A later analysis re-analyzed previously published TCR beta repertoires from 666 donors and added high-resolution HLA genotyping to study TCR occurrence patterns. Among under 450 genotyped donors of the cohort, an average of about 240,000 unique TCR beta nucleotide sequences were sequenced per donor, about a sixth of them non-productive. The study used immunosequencing to profile the T cell repertoires of about 670 subjects and linked those repertoires to cytomegalovirus serostatus. The number of donors typed differed by locus, with roughly 629-640 for A, B, C, DRB1 and DQB1, over 500 for DQA1, about 610 for DPA1, and some 440 for DPB1. Because of strong linkage in the cohort, roughly five DR-DQ haplotypes were treated as single units for association and clustering. Results and caveats for the whole study, not just this receptor: When HLA alleles, especially DR and DQ, strongly co-occurred, TCR associations were difficult to assign to individual alleles. In both the original and validation cohorts, the classifier was reported to diagnose cytomegalovirus status with high specificity and sensitivity. Most TCR sequences were observed very rarely across donors, whereas some public TCRs were present in many individuals. It was suggested by the authors that the approach could potentially be generalized to other disease states and immunological phenotypes. According to a later analysis, most CMV-associated TCR beta chains appeared to be HLA-restricted, and the HLA associations seemed to be driven largely by CMV exposure. This cohort had only TCR beta chains sequenced, and the lack of alpha or paired-chain data limited which features could be detected. Because counts were too low, roughly 18 rarely observed V segments, including chromosome 9 orphons, were left out of the earlier analysis of approximately 580 of the donors. The sequencing pipeline was judged likely to have produced a cluster of highly shared sequence variants as a technical artifact. A later analysis found that HLA-associated TCR beta chains were more clonally expanded and had lower generation probabilities than equally common non-associated chains. A further reported finding was that TCR beta sequences accurately predicted the HLA-A and HLA-B alleles for most subjects in the first cohort. Because HLA typing was missing for some donors at each locus, association tests included only the typed subset. In vitro tests confirmed that three of the cytomegalovirus-associated TCR beta chains recognize cytomegalovirus antigens. Linkage disequilibrium might explain the correlated functional status among segregating V segments, but an unknown experimental factor could not be excluded. The only immune exposure information available for the cohort was CMV serostatus. The study gave a list of 150 to 200 TCR beta chains associated with cytomegalovirus. Sequencing depth was assumed to be roughly uniform across donors in the presence/absence analyses, though that assumption may not hold. Compared with the approximately 670-donor mean, donors in an Asian-associated ancestry cluster had fewer N-insertions in productive TCRs, according to a later genetic analysis. In a later genetic analysis, a missense DCLRE1C variant was associated with V-gene and J-gene trimming of TCR beta chains, and the association was replicated in an independent cohort. The 87-base-pair reads could not distinguish some IMGT-functional V segments, including TRBV6-2 and TRBV6-3, so those segments were excluded. In a later analysis, around 17,000 TCR beta sequences were associated with specific HLA alleles at a false discovery rate of 0.05. In an earlier analysis of 450 to 750 of the donors, most TCR beta V segments appeared in productive rearrangements about 90% or about 30% of the time, broadly matching IMGT annotations. In a later analysis, the rate of TCR association differed among HLA loci, with DRB1 alleles having the most associated TCRs and HLA-C alleles having the fewest. Several of the top co-occurrence clusters appeared to be linked to parvovirus B19, influenza, CMV and Epstein-Barr virus, according to a later analysis.

For this clone: The antigen it binds to is not known. Within one base of it there is no much larger clone, and no base qualities were kept.

For CDR1 and CDR2, the germline V gene (reference sequence) lists LNHDA and SQIVND. The V and J ends are trimmed by 5 bases and 4 bases, leaving 16 bases between them. Inclusive of the bounding cysteine and phenylalanine, the CDR3 is 15 residues long. Only CDR3 DNA is held: 45 bases, read in frame from base 1. In total, more than 500 healthy bone marrow donors made up the cohort. At the time of sampling, every cohort member was nominally healthy, though immune exposures that went unrecorded were likely present. The donor tested CMV seronegative and was one of the 352 seronegative cohort members. Every donor gave a peripheral blood sample, and the peripheral blood mononuclear cells from that sample were used for TCR beta sequencing. The Qiagen DNeasy Blood Extraction Kit was used to extract genomic DNA from the blood cell samples. Receptors were amplified or captured by the immunoSEQ multiplex PCR assay. The multiplex PCR relied on a mix of 60 forward primers for TCR Vbeta segments and 13 reverse primers for TCR Jbeta segments. A multiplex PCR assay on genomic DNA amplified the CDR3 region of rearranged TCR beta genes. Amplified TCR beta libraries were sequenced as 87-base-pair reads on the Illumina HiSeq System. In the paper's pipeline: Across the roughly 600 repertoires, a later analysis counted approximately 83 million unique TCR beta chains, 9.5 million to 13 million of which were shared by at least two donors. To remove PCR and sequencing errors, raw reads were error-corrected and collapsed into unique sequences using a nearest-neighbor algorithm that merged closely related sequences. To assign V, D and J gene segments, CDR3 sequences were aligned to IMGT reference sequences. For a sequence to be retained, a match of at least six nucleotides to both a V gene segment and a J gene segment was required. A rearrangement was called productive if the CDR3 had no stop codons and remained in frame with V and J, and every other rearrangement was called non-productive. Following IMGT convention, CDR3 was defined as the stretch from the second conserved V-encoded cysteine to the conserved J-encoded phenylalanine. The earlier analysis of about 620 of the donors excluded sequences that lacked an unambiguous match to a single V gene segment. An earlier analysis of some 610 of the donors called V segments functional above 56.7% productive rearrangements and segregating when the between-donor standard deviation exceeded 5%. A statistical classification framework was built to diagnose cytomegalovirus status from the catalog of TCR beta chain sequences. A later analysis assigned V and J genes by comparing TCR nucleotide sequences with IMGT/GENE-DB human TR gene sequences. Using the TCRdist pipeline, a later analysis assigned CDR3 sequences along with most-parsimonious VDJ recombination scenarios. In a later analysis, each TCR beta chain was defined by its CDR3 amino acid sequence together with its V-gene family, and reads without a unique V-gene family were excluded. To address suspected cross-contamination and a sequencing artifact, a later analysis removed under 600 highly shared, low-generation-probability nucleotide sequences. In a later analysis, a clonal expansion index was calculated for each public chain from normalized within-repertoire ranks of inferred template counts. Generation probabilities in a later analysis came from a VDJ recombination model fitted to out-of-frame rearrangements, and those results were checked against IGoR. In a later analysis, hypergeometric tests were used to score TCR-TCR, TCR-HLA and TCR-CMV co-occurrence, with a repertoire-size bias correction applied to TCR pairs. In a later analysis, false discovery rates were estimated by permuting HLA or CMV assignments 20 times. In a later analysis, co-occurring TCRs were grouped with DBSCAN, and TCRdist sequence similarity was added when clustering was performed within HLA-allele-positive subsets. Repertoires with fewer than 30,000 or more than 120,000 public chains were left out of co-occurrence clustering, as were five repertoires with anomalous nucleotide sharing. Entries here come from immuneACCESS through TCRdb and include only in-frame sequences with V and J called. Some clones fail to appear in such tables; in the studies checked, an unresolved V gene covers under half of the shortfall, and the cause of the remainder is unknown. D and trimming come from the DNA, and the V and J calls and clone size come from that table. The sample table holds under 200,000 clones, of which around three quarters were seen once. 0.69% of the sample belongs to the ten largest clones.

Sequencing input: PBMCs. The source of this sequence is a woman between 40 and 50 years old in good health and CMV-seronegative. Recombination linked TRBV19 to TRBJ2-3; the D gene is perhaps TRBD1, on 5 matching bases. The DNA sequence follows: TGTGCCAGTAGTCCTAATTGGGGCCGAGCAGATACGCAGTATTTT. It specifies CASSPNWGRADTQYF.